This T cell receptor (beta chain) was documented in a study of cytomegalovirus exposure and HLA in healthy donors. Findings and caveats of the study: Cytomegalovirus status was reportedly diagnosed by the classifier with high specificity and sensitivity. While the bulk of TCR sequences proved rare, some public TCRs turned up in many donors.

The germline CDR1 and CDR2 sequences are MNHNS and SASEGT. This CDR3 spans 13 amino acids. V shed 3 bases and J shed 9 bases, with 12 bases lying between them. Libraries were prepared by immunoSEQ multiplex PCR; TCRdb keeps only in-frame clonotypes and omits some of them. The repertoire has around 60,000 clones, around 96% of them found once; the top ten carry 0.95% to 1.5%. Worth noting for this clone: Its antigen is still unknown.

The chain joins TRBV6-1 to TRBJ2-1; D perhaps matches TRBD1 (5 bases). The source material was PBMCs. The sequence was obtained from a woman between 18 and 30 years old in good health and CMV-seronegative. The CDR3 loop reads CASSEYSRAEQFF. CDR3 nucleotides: TGTGCCAGCAGTGAGTACAGCAGGGCTGAGCAGTTCTTC.